Each of the 21 T cell receptor beta chains below was sequenced from the same sample in a study of T cells in Graves' hyperthyroidism and ophthalmopathy. RNA transcripts provided the source from which TCR beta CDR3 regions were amplified. RT-PCR in the first round (using the HTBI primer set) targeted the TCR CDR3. TCRdb redid the calling of the multiplex PCR reads with MiXCR, one entry per CDR3 protein. The table records 650,000 to 850,000 distinct CDR3 sequences, under 20% of them present only once. The sequenced sample consisted of blood. The source of these receptors is a woman aged 45-65 years with Graves' hyperthyroidism that later progressed to Graves' ophthalmopathy.

This clonotype was observed a handful of times. The chain employs TRBV5-6 and TRBJ2-5, with D tentatively TRBD2 (6 bases). V was trimmed by 0 bases and J by 11 bases, leaving 14 bases between them. Germline V CDR1 and CDR2: SGHDT, YYEEEE. The CDR3 is 13 residues long. The CDR3 is CASSLDRDWTQYF. The DNA of the CDR3 is TGTGCCAGCAGCTTGGATCGGGACTGGACGCAGTACTTC.

The chain recombines TRBV5-1 with TRBJ2-7; unclear D gene. Deletions cut 4 bases from V and 2 bases from J, with 13 bases between. In germline, CDR1 is SGHRS, CDR2 YFSETQ. The CDR3 covers 14 residues. Here the CDR3 reads CASSDDRFPYEQYF. DNA of the CDR3: TGCGCCAGCAGCGATGACCGATTTCCCTACGAGCAGTACTTC.

The chain links TRBV9 to TRBJ2-5; TRBD2 aligns across 8 bases. Germline CDR1 reads SGDLS; CDR2 reads YYNGEE. With 0 bases clipped from V and 4 bases from J, the junction kept 5 bases outside the gene matches. This CDR3 is 15 amino acids long. The CDR3: CASSVAGGAPETQYF. In nucleotides, the CDR3 is TGTGCCAGCAGCGTAGCCGGGGGGGCCCCAGAGACCCAGTACTTC.

This clonotype was detected many times. The V and J genes are TRBV11-2 and TRBJ2-3; tentatively, D is TRBD2 (6 bases). CDR1 is SGHAT and CDR2 is FQNNGV in the germline V gene. CDR3 size: 15 residues. Trimming removed 5 bases at V and 3 bases at J, with 15 bases between. The CDR3 protein is CASSPTGTHTDTQYF. The CDR3 DNA sequence: TGTGCCAGCAGCCCCACCGGGACTCATACAGATACGCAGTATTTT.

V usage is TRBV6-1 and J usage is TRBJ1-1, with 7 positions matching TRBD1. Germline lookup yields CDR1 MNHNS and CDR2 SASEGT. V was pared by 7 bases and J by 5 bases, with 10 bases of the junction left unmatched. The CDR3 totals 14 residues. The CDR3 nucleotides are TGTGCCAGCACGGATACAGGGGTCGGAACTGAAGCTTTCTTT. This translates into CASTDTGVGTEAFF.

This clonotype was observed many times. The J gene is TRBJ2-5, the V gene TRBV5-1; 7 positions match TRBD2. Germline-derived CDR1 and CDR2 are SGHRS and YFSETQ. V gave up 2 bases and J gave up 2 bases; unmatched junction bases: 3. This CDR3 region has 14 residues. This CDR3 reads CASSFGGSQETQYF. The CDR3 DNA sequence: TGCGCCAGCAGCTTCGGGGGGTCACAAGAGACCCAGTACTTC. The complete variable domain, with remaining parts taken from reference TRBV5-1 and TRBJ2-5, reads KAGVTQTPRYLIKTRGQQVTLSCSPISGHRSVSWYQQTPGQGLQFLFEYFSETQRNKGNFPGRFSGRQFSNSRSEMNVSTLELGDSALYLCASSFGGSQETQYFGPGTRLLVL.

In this sample, this clonotype turned up a few times. The chain couples TRBV29-1 to TRBJ2-2; D is ambiguous. V was trimmed by 7 bases and J by 2 bases, leaving 17 bases between them. This CDR3 has 15 amino acids. Looked up from germline, CDR1 is SQVTM and CDR2 is ANQGSEA. Here the CDR3 DNA reads TGCAGCGCCCAGGTGGCAGATCAAAACACCGGGGAGCTGTTTTTT. Its protein product is CSAQVADQNTGELFF.

This clonotype was seen at least ten times. The chain has TRBV11-2 and TRBJ2-5; D might be TRBD1 (6 bases). The germline V gene encodes CDR1 SGHAT and CDR2 FQNNGV. The length of the CDR3 is 16 residues. V was clipped by 1 base and J by 3 bases, with 15 bases between them. Here the CDR3 DNA reads TGTGCCAGCAGCTTAGGGACAGCTACCGCGAAAGAGACCCAGTACTTC. Its translation is CASSLGTATAKETQYF.

The sample holds a few counts of this clonotype. The chain couples TRBV5-1 to TRBJ1-3; 7 bases map to TRBD1. Germline CDR1 reads SGHRS; CDR2 reads YFSETQ. CDR3 size: 15 residues. V lost 4 bases and J lost 1; bases outside the gene matches: 5. CDR3 bases: TGCGCCAGCAGCACCGGGACAGCATCTGGAAACACCATATATTTT. This encodes CASSTGTASGNTIYF.

This clonotype was observed many times. The chain is built from TRBV2 and TRBJ2-5; 7 bases map to TRBD1. V lost 6 bases and J lost 4; bases outside the gene matches: 5. The CDR3 runs 13 residues. Germline V gives CDR1 SNHLY, CDR2 FYNNEI. The CDR3 sequence: CASRTQGRETQYF. In DNA, the CDR3 is TGTGCCAGCAGAACACAGGGGCGAGAGACCCAGTACTTC.

The rearrangement links TRBV18 to TRBJ1-6, with D maybe TRBD1 (6 bases). Germline V gene lookup returns CDR1 KGHSH and CDR2 LQKENI. The ends were cut back, 2 bases at V and 5 bases at J, with 10 bases in the middle. The CDR3 runs to 15 residues. This CDR3 reads CASSPNAGDNSPLHF. CDR3 coding DNA: TGTGCCAGCTCACCAAACGCAGGGGATAATTCACCCCTCCACTTT.

The chain carries TRBV27 and TRBJ2-7; 8 bases match TRBD1. J was trimmed by 0 bases and V by 10 bases; bases with no gene match: 5. CDR1 is MNHEY, CDR2 SMNVEV, per germline (reference sequence). The CDR3 sequence is 13 residues long. The CDR3 spells CAIGTGYSYEQYF. CDR3 sequence (DNA): TGTGCCATCGGGACAGGTTACTCCTACGAGCAGTACTTC.

This clonotype has a count of ten or more. The J gene is TRBJ1-2, the V gene TRBV20-1, with D possibly TRBD1 on 5 matching bases. Germline lookup yields CDR1 DFQATT and CDR2 SNEGSKA (reference sequence). The CDR3 sequence is 13 residues long. With 3 bases removed from V and 7 bases from J, the gap between germline ends came to 15 bases. Here the CDR3 reads CSASPGWSGGYTF. Written as DNA, the CDR3 is TGCAGTGCTAGTCCAGGGTGGTCGGGTGGCTACACCTTC.

This clonotype was seen only a few times. The chain couples TRBV20-1 to TRBJ1-5; no firm D call. Germline V lookup: CDR1 DFQATT, CDR2 SNEGSKA (reference sequence). The V end was cut by 5 bases, the J end by 0 bases, with 17 bases between. The CDR3 runs 16 residues. This chain's CDR3 is CSALRVTVYSNQPQHF. The CDR3 DNA follows: TGCAGTGCTTTGAGGGTTACGGTATATAGCAATCAGCCCCAGCATTTT.

The chain joins TRBV6-1 to TRBJ1-5; the D gene is possibly TRBD1 (5 bases). The CDR3 is 18 amino acids. CDR1 is MNHNS, CDR2 SASEGT, per germline. Trimming pared 6 bases from V and 6 bases from J, leaving 27 bases between. The CDR3 sequence: CASRDAVQGGTSGQPQHF. The CDR3 bases are TGTGCCAGCAGGGACGCCGTTCAGGGAGGGACTAGTGGTCAGCCCCAGCATTTT.

With respect to this clonotype: At one of its ends the junction is not consistent with the germline gene, which may arise from a read error. This chain uses TRBV20-1 with TRBJ2-5; no firm D call. This CDR3 contains 11 residues. CDR1 and CDR2 (germline): DFQATT, SNEGSKA (reference sequence). The CDR3 sequence is CNARAQETQYF. In DNA, the CDR3 is TGCAATGCTAGAGCCCAAGAGACCCAGTACTTC.

This clonotype has a handful of counts. This sequence may be a read error, since a much larger clone differs from it by one base. The CDR3 region has the DNA TGTGCCAGCAGCTCACTAGCGGGGTTGAAGGAGACCCAGTACTTC. Encoded protein: CASSSLAGLKETQYF. The chain links TRBV7-3 to TRBJ2-5; 10 bases agree with TRBD2. The J segment lost 5 bases and the V segment lost 4 bases, leaving 7 bases of the junction unmatched. Germline CDR1 is SGHTA and CDR2 is FQGTGA. The CDR3 sequence is 15 residues long.

This clonotype showed up just a few times. The genes are TRBV19 and TRBJ2-2, with 9 positions matching TRBD1. Per germline, CDR1 LNHDA and CDR2 SQIVND (reference sequence). The CDR3 loop spans 19 amino acids. With 2 bases clipped from V and 0 bases from J, the junction kept 10 bases outside the gene matches. CDR3 loop: CASSIRGQGLSANTGELFF. CDR3 DNA sequence: TGTGCCAGTAGTATACGGGGACAGGGTCTTTCCGCGAACACCGGGGAGCTGTTTTTT.

The table lists this clonotype with many counts. The CDR3 loop reads CASSHQGDEQYF. The CDR3 DNA reads as TGTGCCAGCAGCCACCAGGGGGACGAGCAGTACTTC. The chain combines TRBV3-1 with TRBJ2-7; 7 bases fit TRBD1. This CDR3 is built from 12 residues. The V gene's germline CDR1 is LGHDT and CDR2 YNNKEL (reference sequence). Trimming at V came to 3 bases and at J to 5 bases, leaving 1 base not matched to a gene.

This clonotype was detected a few times. The gene calls are TRBV4-1 and TRBJ1-1, with D hard to call. This CDR3 has 15 amino acids. Trimming took off 1 base at V and 0 bases at J, with 9 bases between the two ends. CDR1 MGHRA and CDR2 YSYEKL come from the germline V gene. CDR3 nucleotides: TGCGCCAGCAGCCAAGGTCCAGAGATGAACACTGAAGCTTTCTTT. It yields the protein CASSQGPEMNTEAFF.

The chain couples TRBV19 to TRBJ2-2; tentatively, D is TRBD1 (6 bases). CDR3 length equals 16 residues. Germline V lookup: CDR1 LNHDA, CDR2 SQIVND (reference sequence). V lost 7 bases to trimming and J lost 3 bases, with 18 bases between them. The DNA of the CDR3 is TGTGCCAGTACTACCCCCGGGCAGGGGTACACCGGGGAGCTGTTTTTT. Translating it yields CASTTPGQGYTGELFF. Based on the CDR3 plus reference TRBV19 and TRBJ2-2, the full variable domain is DGGITQSPKYLFRKEGQNVTLSCEQNLNHDAMYWYRQDPGQGLRLIYYSQIVNDFQKGDIAEGYSVSREKKESFPLTVTSAQKNPTAFYLCASTTPGQGYTGELFFGEGSRLTVL.